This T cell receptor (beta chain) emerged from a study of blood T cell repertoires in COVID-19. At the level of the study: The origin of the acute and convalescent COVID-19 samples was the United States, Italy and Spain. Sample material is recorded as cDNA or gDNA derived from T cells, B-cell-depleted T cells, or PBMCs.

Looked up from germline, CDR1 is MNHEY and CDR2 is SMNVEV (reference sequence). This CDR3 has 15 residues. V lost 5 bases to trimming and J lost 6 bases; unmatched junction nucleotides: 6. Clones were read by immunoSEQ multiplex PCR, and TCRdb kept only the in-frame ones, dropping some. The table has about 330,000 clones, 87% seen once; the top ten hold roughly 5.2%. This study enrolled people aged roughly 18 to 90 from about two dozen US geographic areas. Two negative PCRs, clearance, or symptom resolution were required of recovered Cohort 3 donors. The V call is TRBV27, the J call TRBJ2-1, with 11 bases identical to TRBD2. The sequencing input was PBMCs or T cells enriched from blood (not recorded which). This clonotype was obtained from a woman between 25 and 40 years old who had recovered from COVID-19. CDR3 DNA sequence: TGTGCCAGCAGTCCCAGACTAGCGGGGCGCAATGAGCAGTTCTTC. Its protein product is CASSPRLAGRNEQFF.